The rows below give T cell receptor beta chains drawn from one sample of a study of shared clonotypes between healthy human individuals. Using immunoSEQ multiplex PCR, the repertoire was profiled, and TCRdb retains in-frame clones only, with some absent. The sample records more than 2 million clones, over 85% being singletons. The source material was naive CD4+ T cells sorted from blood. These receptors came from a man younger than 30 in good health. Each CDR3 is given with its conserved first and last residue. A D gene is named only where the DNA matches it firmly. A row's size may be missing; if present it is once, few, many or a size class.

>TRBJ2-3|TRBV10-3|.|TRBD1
CATSEGQGLPDTQYF
TGTGCCACCAGCGAAGGACAGGGACTTCCAGATACGCAGTATTTT
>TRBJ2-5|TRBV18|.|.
CASSPPGLQETQYF
TGTGCCAGCTCACCTCCGGGGCTCCAAGAGACCCAGTACTTC
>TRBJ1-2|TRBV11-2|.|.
CASSLDRTAGYTF
TGTGCCAGCAGCTTAGATAGAACTGCCGGCTACACCTTC
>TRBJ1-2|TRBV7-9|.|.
CASSVLRDGYTF
TGTGCCAGCAGCGTTCTCAGGGATGGCTACACCTTC
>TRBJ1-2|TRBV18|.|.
CASSPSENYGYTF
TGTGCCAGCTCACCATCCGAGAACTATGGCTACACCTTC
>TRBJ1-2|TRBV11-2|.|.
CASSLAQPVTSNYGYTF
TGTGCCAGCAGCTTAGCCCAGCCAGTAACCTCAAACTATGGCTACACCTTC
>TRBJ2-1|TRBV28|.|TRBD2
CASTTGGGGYNEQFF
TGTGCCAGCACCACCGGCGGGGGGGGTTACAATGAGCAGTTCTTC
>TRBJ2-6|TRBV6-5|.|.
CASSSKTGTGANVLTF
TGTGCCAGCAGTTCTAAAACAGGTACCGGGGCCAACGTCCTGACTTTC
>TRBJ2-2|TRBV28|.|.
CASKPDRPGELFF
TGTGCCAGCAAGCCCGACCGGCCCGGGGAGCTGTTTTTT
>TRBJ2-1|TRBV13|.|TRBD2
CASSFQPGLAEYYNEQFF
TGTGCCAGCAGCTTCCAACCGGGACTAGCGGAATACTACAATGAGCAGTTCTTC
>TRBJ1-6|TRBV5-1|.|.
CASCLDSYNSPLHF
TGCGCCAGCTGCTTGGACAGCTACAATTCACCCCTCCACTTT
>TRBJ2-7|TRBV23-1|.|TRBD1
CASSQVPGQGPDPYEQYF
TGCGCCAGCAGTCAAGTCCCGGGACAGGGACCGGACCCCTACGAGCAGTACTTC
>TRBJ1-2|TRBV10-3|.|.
CAISETGTEVGDGYTF
TGTGCCATCAGTGAAACCGGGACGGAGGTTGGGGATGGCTACACCTTC
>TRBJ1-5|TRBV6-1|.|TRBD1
CASSVIGQAGGHNQPQHF
TGTGCCAGCAGTGTTATTGGCCAGGCAGGGGGCCATAATCAGCCCCAGCATTTT
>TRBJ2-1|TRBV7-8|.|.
CASSSRDVSSYNEQFF
TGTGCCAGCAGCTCCCGGGATGTGAGCTCCTACAATGAGCAGTTCTTC
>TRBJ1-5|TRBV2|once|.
CASSDGREKNQPQHF
TGTGCCAGCAGTGATGGCAGGGAGAAGAATCAGCCCCAGCATTTT
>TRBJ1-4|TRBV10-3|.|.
CAISDRIATNEKLFF
TGTGCCATCAGTGACAGGATCGCAACTAATGAAAAACTGTTTTTT
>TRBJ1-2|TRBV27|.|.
CASTLGQGRVANYGYTF
TGTGCCAGCACCCTAGGGCAGGGTCGGGTAGCTAACTATGGCTACACCTTC
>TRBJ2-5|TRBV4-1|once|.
CASSQEGWETQYF
TGCGCCAGCAGCCAAGAGGGGTGGGAGACCCAGTACTTC
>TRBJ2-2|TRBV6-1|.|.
CASRQGSNTGELFF
TGTGCCAGCCGACAAGGATCGAACACCGGGGAGCTGTTTTTT
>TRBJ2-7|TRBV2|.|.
CASSAKTYAYEQYF
TGTGCCAGCAGTGCTAAGACGTACGCCTACGAGCAGTACTTC
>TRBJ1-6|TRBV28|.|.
CASSPPRLGRNSPLHF
TGTGCCAGCAGCCCCCCCCGACTGGGACGTAATTCACCCCTCCACTTT
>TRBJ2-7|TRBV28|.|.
CASSSGTRTYEQYF
TGTGCCAGCAGTTCAGGAACTCGAACCTACGAGCAGTACTTC
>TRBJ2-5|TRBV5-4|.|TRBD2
CASSRPQREGETQYF
TGTGCCAGCAGCCGACCCCAGCGGGAGGGAGAGACCCAGTACTTC
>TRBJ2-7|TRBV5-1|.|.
CASSPDSIGYEQYF
TGCGCCAGCAGCCCGGATTCAATAGGGTACGAGCAGTACTTC
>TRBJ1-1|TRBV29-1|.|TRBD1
CSACPGGPNTEAFF
TGCAGCGCTTGTCCAGGGGGGCCGAACACTGAAGCTTTCTTT
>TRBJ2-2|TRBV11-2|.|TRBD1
CASSWTGTTGELFF
TGTGCCAGCAGCTGGACAGGGACCACCGGGGAGCTGTTTTTT
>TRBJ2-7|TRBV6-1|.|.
CASSESPYEQYF
TGTGCCAGCAGTGAAAGCCCCTACGAGCAGTACTTC
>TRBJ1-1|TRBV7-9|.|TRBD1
CASSQQGIDTEAFF
TGTGCCAGCAGCCAACAGGGGATAGACACTGAAGCTTTCTTT
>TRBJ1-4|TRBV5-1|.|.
CASSLGTLGEKLFF
TGCGCCAGCAGCCTCGGGACTTTAGGTGAAAAACTGTTTTTT
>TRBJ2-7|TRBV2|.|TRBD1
CASRGTAQGSYEQYF
TGTGCCAGCAGGGGGACAGCCCAGGGCTCCTACGAGCAGTACTTC
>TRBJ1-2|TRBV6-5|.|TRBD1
CASSYKGTGGLYGYTF
TGTGCCAGCAGTTACAAAGGGACAGGGGGCCTCTATGGCTACACCTTC
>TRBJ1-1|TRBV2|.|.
CASSGTGTSNTEAFF
TGTGCCAGCAGTGGGACCGGGACGAGTAACACTGAAGCTTTCTTT
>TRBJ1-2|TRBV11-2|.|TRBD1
CASSPGPGTGFGYTF
TGTGCCAGCAGCCCAGGGCCCGGGACAGGGTTTGGCTACACCTTC
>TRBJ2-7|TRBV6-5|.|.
CASSDPATPYEQYF
TGTGCCAGCAGTGACCCAGCGACTCCCTACGAGCAGTACTTC
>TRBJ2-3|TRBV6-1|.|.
CASPGPSTDTQYF
TGTGCCAGCCCTGGCCCGAGCACAGATACGCAGTATTTT
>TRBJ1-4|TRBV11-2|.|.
CASSLRGEKLFF
TGTGCCAGCAGCTTACGAGGGGAAAAACTGTTTTTT
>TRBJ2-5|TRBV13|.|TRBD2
CASSLSPWRGVQETQYF
TGTGCCAGCAGCTTAAGTCCCTGGCGGGGGGTACAAGAGACCCAGTACTTC
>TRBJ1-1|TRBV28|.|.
CASSVSGIMNTEAFF
TGTGCCAGCAGTGTTTCAGGGATAATGAACACTGAAGCTTTCTTT
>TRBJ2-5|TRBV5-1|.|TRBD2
CASSPRASGRETQYF
TGCGCCAGCAGCCCCCGGGCTAGCGGGAGGGAGACCCAGTACTTC
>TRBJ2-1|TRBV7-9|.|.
CASSFQLAYNEQFF
TGTGCCAGCAGCTTCCAACTAGCCTACAATGAGCAGTTCTTC
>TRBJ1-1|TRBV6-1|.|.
CASSTKVSNTEAFF
TGTGCCAGCAGCACAAAAGTAAGTAACACTGAAGCTTTCTTT
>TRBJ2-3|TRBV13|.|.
CASSLVPFIDTQYF
TGTGCCAGCAGCTTGGTTCCGTTTATAGATACGCAGTATTTT
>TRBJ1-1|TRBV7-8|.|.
CASSLAPGHQNTEAFF
TGTGCCAGCAGCTTAGCACCGGGACACCAGAACACTGAAGCTTTCTTT
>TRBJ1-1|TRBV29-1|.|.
CSVEGGKNTEAFF
TGCAGCGTTGAAGGAGGGAAGAACACTGAAGCTTTCTTT
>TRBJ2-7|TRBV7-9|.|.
CASSSRMANSYEQYF
TGTGCCAGCAGCTCTAGAATGGCTAACTCCTACGAGCAGTACTTC
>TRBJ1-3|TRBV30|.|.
CAWSVGNPTSGNTIYF
TGTGCCTGGAGTGTCGGCAATCCGACCTCTGGAAACACCATATATTTT
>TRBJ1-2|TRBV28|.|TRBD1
CASSLPTGFINYGYTF
TGTGCCAGCAGTTTACCGACAGGGTTTATTAACTATGGCTACACCTTC
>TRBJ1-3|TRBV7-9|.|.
CASSFVPVLDTIYF
TGTGCCAGCAGCTTTGTCCCTGTCCTCGACACCATATATTTT
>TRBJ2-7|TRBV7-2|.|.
CASSLWGASTYEQYF
TGTGCCAGCAGCTTATGGGGGGCCTCAACCTACGAGCAGTACTTC
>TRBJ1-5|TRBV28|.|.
CASSLGQGGQPQHF
TGTGCCAGCAGTTTAGGACAAGGAGGTCAGCCCCAGCATTTT
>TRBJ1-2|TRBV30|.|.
CAWSVTRGINYGYTF
TGTGCCTGGAGTGTCACTCGAGGCATTAACTATGGCTACACCTTC
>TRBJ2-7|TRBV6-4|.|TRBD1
CASKDRGYLYEQYF
TGTGCCAGCAAAGACAGGGGGTATCTATACGAGCAGTACTTC
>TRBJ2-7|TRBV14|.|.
CASSQDVRQINYEQYF
TGTGCCAGCAGCCAAGATGTGAGGCAGATAAACTACGAGCAGTACTTC